This T cell receptor (beta chain) was captured by sequencing in a study of cytomegalovirus exposure and HLA in healthy donors. The V gene's germline CDR1 is MNHEY and CDR2 SVGAGI. V lost 1 base and J 4 bases, leaving 13 bases between the germline ends. The CDR3 is 15 residues long. Details on this clone: The same CDR3 arises from other DNA sequences in this sample as well.

Primers included in the PCR were 60 Vbeta and 13 Jbeta primers. Using immunoSEQ multiplex PCR, the repertoire was profiled, and TCRdb retains in-frame clones only, with some absent. The sample carries over 150,000 clones, around 75% recorded once. The sequence derives from a male donor in good health and CMV-seronegative. V gene TRBV6-5 combines with J gene TRBJ1-1, with no clear D. Sequenced input: PBMCs. The CDR3 is CASSYWAPLGTEAFF. Here the CDR3 DNA reads TGTGCCAGCAGTTACTGGGCACCCTTGGGCACTGAAGCTTTCTTT.